This T cell receptor (beta chain) was found in a study of cytomegalovirus exposure and HLA in healthy donors. Looking at the study overall: A data release that came early held roughly 80 million unique TCRs from HLA-typed donors.

A multiplex PCR was run with 60 Vbeta primers and 13 Jbeta primers. Generated by immunoSEQ multiplex PCR, the TCRdb table keeps only in-frame clones and is missing some. Here the sample spans more than 95,000 clones, roughly 9.9% being singletons. This clone has only a few counts. What it binds is not known. The J segment lost 11 bases and the V segment lost 6 bases, leaving 16 bases of the junction unmatched. The CDR3 is 15 residues long. In germline, CDR1 is MNHEY, CDR2 SMNVEV (reference sequence). General study points: More clonal expansion characterized HLA-associated TCR beta chains than equally common others in a later analysis.

This receptor was taken from a man aged 25-45 years in good health and CMV-seronegative. The chain couples TRBV27 to TRBJ2-7; 10 bases line up with TRBD1. Sequences were obtained from PBMCs. CDR3 amino acids: CASSRPGQGRSGEYF. In DNA, the CDR3 is TGTGCCAGCAGCCGTCCGGGACAGGGGAGGTCGGGAGAGTACTTC.